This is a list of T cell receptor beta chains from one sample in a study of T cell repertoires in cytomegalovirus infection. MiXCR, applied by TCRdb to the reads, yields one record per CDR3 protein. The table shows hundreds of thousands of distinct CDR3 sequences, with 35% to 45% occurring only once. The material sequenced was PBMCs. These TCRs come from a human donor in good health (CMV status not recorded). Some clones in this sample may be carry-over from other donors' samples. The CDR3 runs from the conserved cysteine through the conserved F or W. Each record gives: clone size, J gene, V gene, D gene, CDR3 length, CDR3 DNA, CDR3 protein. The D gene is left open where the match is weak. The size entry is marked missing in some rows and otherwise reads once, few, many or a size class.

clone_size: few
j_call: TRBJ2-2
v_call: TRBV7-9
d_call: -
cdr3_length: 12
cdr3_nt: TGTGCCAGCAGCTGGGTCGGCGGGGAGCTGTTTTTT
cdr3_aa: CASSWVGGELFF

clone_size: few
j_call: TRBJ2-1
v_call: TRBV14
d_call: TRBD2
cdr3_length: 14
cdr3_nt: TGTGCCAGCAGCCAAGCTAGCGGGGTCAATGAGCAGTTCTTC
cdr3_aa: CASSQASGVNEQFF

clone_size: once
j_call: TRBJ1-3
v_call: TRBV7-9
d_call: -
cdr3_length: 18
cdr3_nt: TGTGCCAGCAGCAACCCGCCGGACATAGCAAACTCTGGAAACACCATATATTTT
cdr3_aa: CASSNPPDIANSGNTIYF

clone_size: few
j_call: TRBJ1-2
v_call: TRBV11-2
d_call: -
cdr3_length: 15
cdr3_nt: TGTGCCAGCAGCATCATCCAAGGAGGAACAGGGGGCTACACCTTC
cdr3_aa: CASSIIQGGTGGYTF

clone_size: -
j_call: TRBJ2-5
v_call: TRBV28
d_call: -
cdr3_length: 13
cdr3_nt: TGTGCCAGCCTGGGGCGGGCCTGGGAGACCCAGTACTTC
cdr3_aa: CASLGRAWETQYF

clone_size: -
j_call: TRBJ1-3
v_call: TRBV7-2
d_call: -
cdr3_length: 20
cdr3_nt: TGTGCCAGCAGCTTCCCCCCGCTATGGGACCACGGGGACTCTGGAAACACCATATATTTT
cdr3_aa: CASSFPPLWDHGDSGNTIYF

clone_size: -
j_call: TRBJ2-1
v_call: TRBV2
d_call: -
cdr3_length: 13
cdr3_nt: TGTGCCAGCAGTGAAGGCGCCTACAATGAGCAGTTCTTC
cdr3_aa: CASSEGAYNEQFF

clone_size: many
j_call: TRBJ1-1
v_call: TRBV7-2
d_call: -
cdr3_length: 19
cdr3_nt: TGTGCCAGCAGTCGCCTCCTCCGGACAGCCTCGGATAGGAACACTGAAGCTTTCTTT
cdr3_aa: CASSRLLRTASDRNTEAFF

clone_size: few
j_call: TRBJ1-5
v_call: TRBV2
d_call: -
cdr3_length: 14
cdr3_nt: TGTGCCAGCACAGGCCCTCTTAGCAATCAGCCCCAGCATTTT
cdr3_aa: CASTGPLSNQPQHF

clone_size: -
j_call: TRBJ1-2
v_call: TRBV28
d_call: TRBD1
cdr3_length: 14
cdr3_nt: TGTGCCAGCAGTGAGTCGGGACAGGCGAATGGCTACACCTTC
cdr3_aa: CASSESGQANGYTF

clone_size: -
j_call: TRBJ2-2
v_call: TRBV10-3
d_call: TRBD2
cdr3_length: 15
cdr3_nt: TGTGCCATCAGAACCGGGACTAGCGGTACCGGGGCGCTGTTTTTT
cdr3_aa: CAIRTGTSGTGALFF

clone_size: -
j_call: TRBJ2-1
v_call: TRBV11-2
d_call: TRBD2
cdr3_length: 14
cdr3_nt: TGTGCCAGCAGCTTTTCTAGCGGGAGCTATGAGCAGTTCTTC
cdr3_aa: CASSFSSGSYEQFF

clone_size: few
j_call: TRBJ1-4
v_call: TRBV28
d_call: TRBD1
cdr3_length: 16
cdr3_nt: TGTGCCAGCAGAGAGACAGGGGTACGAATTAATGAAAAACTGTTTTTT
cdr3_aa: CASRETGVRINEKLFF

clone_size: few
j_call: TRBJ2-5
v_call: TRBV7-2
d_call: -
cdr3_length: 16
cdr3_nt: TGTGCCAGCAGGCAAATGGCCGGGCGAACCCAAGAGACCCAGTACTTC
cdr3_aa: CASRQMAGRTQETQYF

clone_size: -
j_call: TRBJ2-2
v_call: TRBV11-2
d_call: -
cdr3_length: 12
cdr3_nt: TGTGCCAGCAGTCCCGTCTCCGGGGAGCTGTTTTTT
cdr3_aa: CASSPVSGELFF

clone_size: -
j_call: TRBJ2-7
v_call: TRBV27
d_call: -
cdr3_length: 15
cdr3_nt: TGTGCCAGCAGTTTAGGGGGTTCACCCTCCTACGAGCAGTACTTC
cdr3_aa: CASSLGGSPSYEQYF

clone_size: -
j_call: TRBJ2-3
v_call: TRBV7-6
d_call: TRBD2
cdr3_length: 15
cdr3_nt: TGTGCCAGCAGCTTCCGAAGCGGGAGTGCAGATACGCAGTATTTT
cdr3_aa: CASSFRSGSADTQYF

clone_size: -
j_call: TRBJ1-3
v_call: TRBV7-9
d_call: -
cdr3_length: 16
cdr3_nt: TGTGCCAGCAGCTTAGGAGCCGGGATCGGAGGAAACACCATATATTTT
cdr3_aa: CASSLGAGIGGNTIYF

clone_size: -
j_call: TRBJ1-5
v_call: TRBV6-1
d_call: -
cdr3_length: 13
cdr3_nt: TGTGCCAGCAGAGCAGGGTATTCTCAGCCCCAGCATTTT
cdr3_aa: CASRAGYSQPQHF

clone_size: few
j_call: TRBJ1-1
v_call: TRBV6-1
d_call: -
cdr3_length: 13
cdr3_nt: TGTGCCAGCAGGGCTTGGGTGAACACTGAAGCTTTCTTT
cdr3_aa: CASRAWVNTEAFF

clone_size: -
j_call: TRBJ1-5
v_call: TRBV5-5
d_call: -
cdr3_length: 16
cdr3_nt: TGTGCCAGCAGCTTGCAGGGAAACATGGGGAATCAGCCCCAGCATTTT
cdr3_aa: CASSLQGNMGNQPQHF

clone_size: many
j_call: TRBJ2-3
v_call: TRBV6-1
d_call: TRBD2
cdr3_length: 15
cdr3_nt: TGTGCCAGCAGGCATACTAGCGGGAGGGCCAATACGCAGTATTTT
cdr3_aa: CASRHTSGRANTQYF